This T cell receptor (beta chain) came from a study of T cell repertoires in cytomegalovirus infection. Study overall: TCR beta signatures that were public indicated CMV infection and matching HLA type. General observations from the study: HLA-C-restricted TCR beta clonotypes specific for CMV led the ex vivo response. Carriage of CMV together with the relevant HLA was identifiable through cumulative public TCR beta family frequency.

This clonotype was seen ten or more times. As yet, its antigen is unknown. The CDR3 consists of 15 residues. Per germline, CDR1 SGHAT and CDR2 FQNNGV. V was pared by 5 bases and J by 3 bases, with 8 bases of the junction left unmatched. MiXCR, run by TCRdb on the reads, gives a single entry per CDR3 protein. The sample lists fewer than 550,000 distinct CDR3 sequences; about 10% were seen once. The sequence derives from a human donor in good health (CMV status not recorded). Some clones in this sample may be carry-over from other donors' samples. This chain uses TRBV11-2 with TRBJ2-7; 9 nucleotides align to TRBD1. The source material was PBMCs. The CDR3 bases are TGTGCCAGCAGCCCGACCGGGACAGGGATCTACGAGCAGTACTTC. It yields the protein CASSPTGTGIYEQYF.